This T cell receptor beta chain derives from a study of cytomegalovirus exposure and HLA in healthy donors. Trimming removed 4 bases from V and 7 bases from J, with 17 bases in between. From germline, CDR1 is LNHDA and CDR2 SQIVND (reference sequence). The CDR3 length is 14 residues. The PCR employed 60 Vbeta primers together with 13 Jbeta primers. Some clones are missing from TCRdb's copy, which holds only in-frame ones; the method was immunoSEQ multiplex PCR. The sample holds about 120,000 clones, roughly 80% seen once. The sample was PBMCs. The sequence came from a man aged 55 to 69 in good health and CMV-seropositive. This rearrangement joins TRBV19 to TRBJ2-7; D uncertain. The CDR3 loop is CASSNPPNRQEQYF. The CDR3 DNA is TGTGCCAGTAGTAACCCCCCTAATAGACAAGAGCAGTACTTC.